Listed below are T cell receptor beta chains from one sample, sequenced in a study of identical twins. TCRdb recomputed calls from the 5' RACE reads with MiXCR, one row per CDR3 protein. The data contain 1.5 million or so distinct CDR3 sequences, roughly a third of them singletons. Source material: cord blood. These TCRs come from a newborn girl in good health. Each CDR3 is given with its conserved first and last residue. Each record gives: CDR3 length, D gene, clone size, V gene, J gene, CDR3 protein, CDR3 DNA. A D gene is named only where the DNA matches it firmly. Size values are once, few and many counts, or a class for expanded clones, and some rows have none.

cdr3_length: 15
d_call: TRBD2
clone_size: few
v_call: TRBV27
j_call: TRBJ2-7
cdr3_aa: CASSLPTSGAREQYF
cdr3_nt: TGTGCCAGCAGTTTACCCACTAGCGGGGCCCGCGAGCAGTACTTC

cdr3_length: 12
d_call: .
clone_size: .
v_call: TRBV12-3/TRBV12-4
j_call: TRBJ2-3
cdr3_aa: CASNVRTDMQYF
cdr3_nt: TGTGCCAGCAATGTGAGGACAGATATGCAGTATTTT

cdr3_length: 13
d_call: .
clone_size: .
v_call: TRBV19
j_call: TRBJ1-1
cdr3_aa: CASSRRGHTEAFF
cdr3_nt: TGTGCCAGTAGCCGCCGGGGGCACACTGAAGCTTTCTTT

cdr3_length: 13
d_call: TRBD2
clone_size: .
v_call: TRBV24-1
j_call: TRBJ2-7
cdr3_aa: CATSTTSLNEQYF
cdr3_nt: TGTGCCACCAGCACGACTAGCCTCAATGAGCAGTACTTC

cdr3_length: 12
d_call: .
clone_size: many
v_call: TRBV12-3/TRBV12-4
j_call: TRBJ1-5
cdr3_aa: CASSFAGQPQHF
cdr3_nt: TGTGCCAGCAGTTTTGCAGGCCAGCCCCAGCATTTT

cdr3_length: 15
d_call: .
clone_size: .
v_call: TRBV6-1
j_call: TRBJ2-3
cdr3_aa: CASSAGLGGTDTQYF
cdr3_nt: TGTGCCAGCAGTGCGGGTCTAGGAGGGACAGATACGCAGTATTTT

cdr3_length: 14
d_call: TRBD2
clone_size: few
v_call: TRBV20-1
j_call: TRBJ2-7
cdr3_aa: CSATLTSGSHEQYF
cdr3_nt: TGCAGTGCTACCCTAACTAGCGGGAGCCACGAGCAGTACTTC

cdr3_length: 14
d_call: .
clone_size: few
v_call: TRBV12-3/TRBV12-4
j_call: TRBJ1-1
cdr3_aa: CASSSRGMNTEAFF
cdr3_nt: TGTGCCAGCAGTTCCAGGGGCATGAACACTGAAGCTTTCTTT

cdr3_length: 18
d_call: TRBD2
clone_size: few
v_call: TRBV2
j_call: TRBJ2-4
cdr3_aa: CASSEGLAGGKAKNIQYF
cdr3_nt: TGTGCCAGCAGTGAGGGACTAGCGGGGGGGAAAGCCAAAAACATTCAGTACTTC

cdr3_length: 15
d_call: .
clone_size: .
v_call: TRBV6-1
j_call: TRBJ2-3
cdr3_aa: CASSELGGSTDTQYF
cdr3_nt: TGTGCCAGCAGTGAATTGGGGGGAAGCACAGATACGCAGTATTTT

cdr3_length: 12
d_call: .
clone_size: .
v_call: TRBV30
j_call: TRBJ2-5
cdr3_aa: CAVKGSVETQYF
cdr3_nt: TGTGCGGTGAAGGGGAGCGTTGAGACCCAGTACTTC

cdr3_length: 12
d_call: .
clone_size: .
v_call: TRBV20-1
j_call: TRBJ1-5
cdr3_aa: CSAAGESQPQHF
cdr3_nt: TGCAGTGCGGCAGGGGAAAGTCAGCCCCAGCATTTT

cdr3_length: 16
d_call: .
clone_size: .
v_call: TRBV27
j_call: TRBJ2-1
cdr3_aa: CASSLSALSSYNEQFF
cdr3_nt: TGTGCCAGCAGTTTATCGGCCCTAAGCTCCTACAATGAGCAGTTCTTC

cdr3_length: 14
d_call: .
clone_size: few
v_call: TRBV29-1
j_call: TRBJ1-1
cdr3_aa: CSVAQTGANTEAFF
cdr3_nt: TGCAGCGTTGCCCAGACAGGCGCGAACACTGAAGCTTTCTTT

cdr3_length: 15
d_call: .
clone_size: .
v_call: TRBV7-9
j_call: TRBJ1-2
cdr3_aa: CAGSLVPQGIYGYTF
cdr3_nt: TGTGCCGGCAGCTTAGTTCCCCAGGGGATCTATGGCTACACCTTC

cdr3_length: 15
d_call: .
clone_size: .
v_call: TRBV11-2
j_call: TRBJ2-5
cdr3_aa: CASRPGARGGLEQYF
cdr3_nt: TGTGCCAGCAGGCCCGGGGCGAGGGGGGGCCTGGAGCAGTACTTC

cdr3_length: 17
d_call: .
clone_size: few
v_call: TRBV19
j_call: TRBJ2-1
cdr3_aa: CASSIHRALGPYNEQFF
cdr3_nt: TGTGCCAGTAGTATTCACAGAGCCCTAGGGCCCTACAATGAGCAGTTCTTC

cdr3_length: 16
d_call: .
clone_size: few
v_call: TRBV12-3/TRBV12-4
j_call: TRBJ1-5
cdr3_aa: CASRGSRGRGNQPQHF
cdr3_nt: TGTGCCAGCAGGGGTTCCAGGGGACGCGGCAATCAGCCCCAGCATTTT

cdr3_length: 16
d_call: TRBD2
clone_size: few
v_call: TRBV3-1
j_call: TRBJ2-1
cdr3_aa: CASSRGLAGGNNEQFF
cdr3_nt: TGTGCCAGCAGCCGGGGACTAGCGGGAGGAAACAATGAGCAGTTCTTC

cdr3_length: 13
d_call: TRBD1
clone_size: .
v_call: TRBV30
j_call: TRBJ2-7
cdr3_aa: CAWSVDRPYEQYF
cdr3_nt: TGTGCCTGGAGTGTGGACAGGCCCTACGAGCAGTACTTC

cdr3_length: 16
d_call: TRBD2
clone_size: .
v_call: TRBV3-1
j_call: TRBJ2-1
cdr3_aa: CASSPILAGWYDEQFF
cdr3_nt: TGTGCCAGCAGCCCTATTCTAGCGGGATGGTACGATGAGCAGTTCTTC

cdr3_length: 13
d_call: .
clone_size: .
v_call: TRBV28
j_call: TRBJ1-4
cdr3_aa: CASGTVTNEKLFF
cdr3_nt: TGTGCCAGCGGGACCGTAACTAATGAAAAACTGTTTTTT

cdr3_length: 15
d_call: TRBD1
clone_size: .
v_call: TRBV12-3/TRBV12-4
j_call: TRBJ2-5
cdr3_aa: CASSLTGTLQETQYF
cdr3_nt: TGTGCCAGCAGTTTGACAGGGACACTCCAAGAGACCCAGTACTTC

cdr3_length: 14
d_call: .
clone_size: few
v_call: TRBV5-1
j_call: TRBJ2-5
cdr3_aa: CASSLAAGEETQYF
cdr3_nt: TGTGCCAGCAGCTTAGCTGCAGGGGAAGAGACCCAGTACTTC

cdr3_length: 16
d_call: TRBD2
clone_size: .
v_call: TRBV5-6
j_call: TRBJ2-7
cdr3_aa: CASSQRLRGRDNEQYF
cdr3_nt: TGTGCCAGCAGCCAACGCCTGCGCGGGAGAGACAATGAGCAGTACTTC

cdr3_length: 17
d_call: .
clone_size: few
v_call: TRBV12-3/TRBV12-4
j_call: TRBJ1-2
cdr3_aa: CASSSPYREHRGFGYTF
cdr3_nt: TGTGCCAGCAGCTCCCCCTACAGGGAACACCGTGGGTTTGGCTACACCTTC

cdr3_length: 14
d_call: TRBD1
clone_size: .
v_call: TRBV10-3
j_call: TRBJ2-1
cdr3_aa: CAIGGQVSYNEQFF
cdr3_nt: TGTGCCATCGGGGGACAGGTCTCCTACAATGAGCAGTTCTTC

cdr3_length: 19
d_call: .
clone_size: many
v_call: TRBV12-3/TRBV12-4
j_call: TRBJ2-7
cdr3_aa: CASSFLPDVGMTSSYEQYF
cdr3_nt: TGTGCCAGCAGTTTCCTTCCTGACGTAGGTATGACAAGCTCCTACGAGCAGTACTTC

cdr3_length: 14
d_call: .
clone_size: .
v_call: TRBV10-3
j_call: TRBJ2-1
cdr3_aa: CAINSFESHNEQFF
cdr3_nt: TGTGCCATCAATTCTTTCGAGTCTCATAATGAGCAGTTCTTC

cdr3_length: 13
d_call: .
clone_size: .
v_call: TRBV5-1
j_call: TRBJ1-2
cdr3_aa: CASSLAATSGYTF
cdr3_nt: TGCGCCAGCAGCTTAGCAGCCACCAGTGGCTACACCTTC

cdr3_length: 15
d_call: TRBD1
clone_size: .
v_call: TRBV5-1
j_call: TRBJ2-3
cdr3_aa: CASSPDRTGSDTQYF
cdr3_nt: TGCGCCAGCAGCCCCGACCGGACAGGGTCAGATACGCAGTATTTT

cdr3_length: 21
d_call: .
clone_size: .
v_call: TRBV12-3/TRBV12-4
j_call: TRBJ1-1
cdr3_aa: CASSPKYEAGRYGAWNTEAFF
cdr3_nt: TGTGCCAGCAGCCCAAAATATGAGGCAGGGAGGTATGGGGCGTGGAACACTGAAGCTTTCTTT

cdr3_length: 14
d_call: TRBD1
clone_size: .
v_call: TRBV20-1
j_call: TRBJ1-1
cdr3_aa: CSAPEKRGRTEAFF
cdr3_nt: TGCAGTGCTCCAGAGAAAAGGGGGCGGACTGAAGCTTTCTTT

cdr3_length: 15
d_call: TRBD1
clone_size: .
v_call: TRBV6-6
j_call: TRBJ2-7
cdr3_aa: CASSYSDRDSYEQYF
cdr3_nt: TGTGCCAGCAGTTACTCGGACCGGGACAGCTACGAGCAGTACTTC

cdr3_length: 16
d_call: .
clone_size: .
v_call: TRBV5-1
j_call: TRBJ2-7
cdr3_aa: CASSLAGQGGYNEQYF
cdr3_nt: TGCGCCAGCAGCTTGGCGGGGCAGGGAGGCTACAATGAGCAGTACTTC

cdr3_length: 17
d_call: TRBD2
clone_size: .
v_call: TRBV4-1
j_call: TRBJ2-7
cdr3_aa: CASSLQPAGGIQEAQYF
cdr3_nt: TGCGCCAGCAGCCTCCAGCCAGCGGGAGGGATTCAAGAGGCCCAGTACTTC

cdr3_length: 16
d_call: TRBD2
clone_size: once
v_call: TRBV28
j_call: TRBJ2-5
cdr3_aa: CASSFKSGRGQETQYF
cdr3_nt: TGTGCCAGCAGTTTTAAGAGCGGGAGGGGTCAAGAGACCCAGTACTTC

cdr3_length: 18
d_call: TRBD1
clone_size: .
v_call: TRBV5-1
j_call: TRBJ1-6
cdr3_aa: CASSSGQGFSSYNSPLHF
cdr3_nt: TGCGCCAGCAGCTCGGGACAGGGTTTCAGCTCCTATAATTCACCCCTCCACTTT

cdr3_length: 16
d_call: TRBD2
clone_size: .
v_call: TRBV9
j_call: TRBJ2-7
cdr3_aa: CASSVALAGGSYEQYF
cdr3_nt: TGTGCCAGCAGCGTAGCCCTAGCGGGGGGCTCCTACGAGCAGTACTTC

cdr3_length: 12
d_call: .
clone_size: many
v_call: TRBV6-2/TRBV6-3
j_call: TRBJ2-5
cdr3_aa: CASSWVQETQYF
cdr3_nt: TGTGCCAGCAGTTGGGTGCAAGAGACCCAGTACTTC

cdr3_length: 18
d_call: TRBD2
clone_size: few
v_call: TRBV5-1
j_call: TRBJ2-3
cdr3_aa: CASSLGAGTSRTTDTQYF
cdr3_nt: TGCGCCAGCAGCTTGGGAGCCGGGACTAGCAGAACCACAGATACGCAGTATTTT

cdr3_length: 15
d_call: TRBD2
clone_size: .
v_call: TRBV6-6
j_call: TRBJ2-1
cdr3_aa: CASKITPGGPREQFF
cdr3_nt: TGTGCCAGCAAGATAACCCCGGGAGGGCCTAGAGAGCAGTTCTTC

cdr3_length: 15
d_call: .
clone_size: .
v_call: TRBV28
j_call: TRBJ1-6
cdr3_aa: CATRQGAFRSSPLHF
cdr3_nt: TGTGCCACCCGCCAGGGAGCTTTTAGGAGTTCACCCCTCCACTTT

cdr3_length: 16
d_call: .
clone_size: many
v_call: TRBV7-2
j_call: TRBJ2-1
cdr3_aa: CASSLDSSVPYNEQFF
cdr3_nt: TGTGCCAGCAGCTTAGACTCTAGCGTTCCCTACAATGAGCAGTTCTTC

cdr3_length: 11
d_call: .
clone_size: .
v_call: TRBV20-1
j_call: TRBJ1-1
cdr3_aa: CSARGSGTAFF
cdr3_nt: TGCAGTGCTAGGGGCTCAGGAACGGCTTTCTTT

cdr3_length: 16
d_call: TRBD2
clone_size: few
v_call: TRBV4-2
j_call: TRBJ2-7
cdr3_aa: CASSLGTSGGVYEQYF
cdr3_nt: TGTGCCAGCAGTCTCGGGACTAGCGGGGGAGTATACGAGCAGTACTTC

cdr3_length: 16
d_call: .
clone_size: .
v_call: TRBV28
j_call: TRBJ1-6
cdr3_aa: CASSFGTSSYNSPLHF
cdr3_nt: TGTGCCAGCAGTTTCGGGACGAGCTCCTATAATTCACCCCTCCACTTT

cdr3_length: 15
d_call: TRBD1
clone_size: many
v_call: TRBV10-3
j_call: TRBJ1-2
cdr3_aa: CAISRQGHSNYGYTF
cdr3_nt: TGTGCCATCAGTCGACAGGGGCACTCTAACTATGGCTACACCTTC

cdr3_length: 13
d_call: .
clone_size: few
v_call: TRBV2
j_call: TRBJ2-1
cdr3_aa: CASSALLYNEQFF
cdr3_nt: TGTGCCAGCAGTGCCCTTCTCTACAATGAGCAGTTCTTC

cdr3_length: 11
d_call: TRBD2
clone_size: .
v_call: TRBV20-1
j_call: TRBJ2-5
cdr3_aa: CSGDYKETQYF
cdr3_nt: TGCAGCGGGGACTATAAAGAGACCCAGTACTTC

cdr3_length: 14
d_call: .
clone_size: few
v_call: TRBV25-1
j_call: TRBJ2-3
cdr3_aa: CASSRVGGTDTQYF
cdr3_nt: TGTGCCAGCAGTCGGGTAGGGGGCACAGATACGCAGTATTTT

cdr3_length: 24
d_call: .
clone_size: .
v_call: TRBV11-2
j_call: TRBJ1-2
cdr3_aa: CASSRQSTDTQYFGPGTRNYGYTF
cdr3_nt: .

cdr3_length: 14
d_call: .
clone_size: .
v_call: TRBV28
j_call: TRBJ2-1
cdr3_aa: CASSLPGWDNEQVF
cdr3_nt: TGTGCCAGCAGTCTCCCAGGATGGGACAATGAGCAGGTCTTC

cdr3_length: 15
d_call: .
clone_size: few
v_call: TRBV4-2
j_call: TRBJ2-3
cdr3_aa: CASSGRDSRTDTQYF
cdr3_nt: TGTGCCAGCAGCGGCCGGGACTCCCGGACAGATACGCAGTATTTT

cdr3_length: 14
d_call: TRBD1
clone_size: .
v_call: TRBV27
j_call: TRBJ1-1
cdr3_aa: CASAYYRGATEAFF
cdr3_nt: TGTGCCAGCGCGTATTACAGGGGAGCCACTGAAGCTTTCTTT

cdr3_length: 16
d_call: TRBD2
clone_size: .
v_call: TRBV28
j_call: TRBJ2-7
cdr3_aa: CASSSPRLAGVYEQYF
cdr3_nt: TGTGCCAGCAGCTCACCGCGACTAGCGGGAGTGTACGAGCAGTACTTC

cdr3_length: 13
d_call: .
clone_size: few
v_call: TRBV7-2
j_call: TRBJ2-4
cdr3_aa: CASSGTVQNIQYF
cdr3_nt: TGTGCCAGCAGCGGTACCGTGCAAAACATTCAGTACTTC